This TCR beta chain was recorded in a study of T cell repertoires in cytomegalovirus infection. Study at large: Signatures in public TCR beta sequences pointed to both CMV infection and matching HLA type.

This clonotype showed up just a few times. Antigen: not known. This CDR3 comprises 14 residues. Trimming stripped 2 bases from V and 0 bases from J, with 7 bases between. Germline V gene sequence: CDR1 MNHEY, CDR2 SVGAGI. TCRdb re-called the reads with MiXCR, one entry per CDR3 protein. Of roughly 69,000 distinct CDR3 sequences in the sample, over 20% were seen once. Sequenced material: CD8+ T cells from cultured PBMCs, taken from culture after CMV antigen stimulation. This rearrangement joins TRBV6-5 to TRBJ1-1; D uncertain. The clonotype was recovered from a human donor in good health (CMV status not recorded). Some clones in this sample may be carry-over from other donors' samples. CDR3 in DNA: TGTGCCAGCAGTTACGATGAATTGAACACTGAAGCTTTCTTT. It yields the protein CASSYDELNTEAFF.